A selection of T cell receptor beta chains follows, all from one sample in a study of cytomegalovirus exposure and HLA in healthy donors. The assay was immunoSEQ multiplex PCR, and TCRdb's table has in-frame clones only and misses some. This sample has about 83,000 clones; about four fifths occur once, and the top ten carry roughly 4.2%. Material: PBMCs. The source is a man in his sixties in good health and CMV-seronegative. CDR3s include the opening cysteine and the closing phenylalanine or tryptophan. The D gene is left open where the match is weak. Clone sizes are given selectively: once, few, many, or a class where the clone is expanded.

D: .; J: TRBJ2-7; V: TRBV15; size: .; DNA: TGTGCCACCAGCAGAGATCCAGGGCCGACCTCCTACGAGCAGTACTTC; CDR3: CATSRDPGPTSYEQYF
D: .; J: TRBJ1-6; V: TRBV10-1; size: .; DNA: TGCGCCAGCGATTCCCCCGGACATGAAAATTCACCCCTCCACTTT; CDR3: CASDSPGHENSPLHF
D: TRBD2; J: TRBJ2-4; V: TRBV9; size: .; DNA: TGTGCCAGCAGCGCAAGCGGGGGTGAGGACATTCAGTACTTC; CDR3: CASSASGGEDIQYF
D: .; J: TRBJ1-2; V: TRBV14; size: few; DNA: TGTGCCAGCAGCCAAGATGGGGGCCCGGGCAACTATGGCTACACCTTC; CDR3: CASSQDGGPGNYGYTF
D: TRBD1; J: TRBJ1-1; V: TRBV19; size: .; DNA: TGTGCCAGTATGGGACAGGCAATGAACACTGAAGCTTTCTTT; CDR3: CASMGQAMNTEAFF
D: .; J: TRBJ2-3; V: TRBV6-5; size: .; DNA: TGTGCCAGCAGTTACAATTTTGACAGACGCACAGATACGCAGTATTTT; CDR3: CASSYNFDRRTDTQYF
D: TRBD1; J: TRBJ1-2; V: TRBV6-1; size: .; DNA: TGTGCCAGCAGCTCCCAACAGGGGATCCGGGGCTACACCTTC; CDR3: CASSSQQGIRGYTF
D: TRBD1; J: TRBJ1-5; V: TRBV7-9; size: .; DNA: TGTGCCAGCAGCTCCCTTGGAGGACAGGGAGGCCAGCCCCAGCATTTT; CDR3: CASSSLGGQGGQPQHF
D: TRBD2; J: TRBJ2-3; V: TRBV19; size: once; DNA: TGTGCCAGTAGTACCCAGCGGGGGCTCTTGGATACGCAGTATTTT; CDR3: CASSTQRGLLDTQYF
D: .; J: TRBJ2-7; V: TRBV4-1; size: .; DNA: TGCGCCAGCAGCCCTATACCAGGGGACTCCTACGAGCAGTACTTC; CDR3: CASSPIPGDSYEQYF
D: .; J: TRBJ1-5; V: TRBV19; size: .; DNA: TGTGCCAGTAGAACAGGGATTATTAGCAATCAGCCCCAGCATTTT; CDR3: CASRTGIISNQPQHF